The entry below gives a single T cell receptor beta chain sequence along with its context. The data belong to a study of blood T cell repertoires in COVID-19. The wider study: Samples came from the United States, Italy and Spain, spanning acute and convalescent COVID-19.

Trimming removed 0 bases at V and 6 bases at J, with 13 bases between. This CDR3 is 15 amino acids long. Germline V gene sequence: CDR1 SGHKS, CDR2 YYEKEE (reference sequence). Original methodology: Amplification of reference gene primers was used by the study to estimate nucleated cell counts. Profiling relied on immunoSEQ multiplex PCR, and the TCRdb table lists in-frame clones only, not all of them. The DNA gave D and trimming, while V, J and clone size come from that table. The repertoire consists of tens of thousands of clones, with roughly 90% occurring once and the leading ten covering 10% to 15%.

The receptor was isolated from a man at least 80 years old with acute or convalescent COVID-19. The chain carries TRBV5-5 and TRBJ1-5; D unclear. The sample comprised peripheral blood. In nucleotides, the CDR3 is TGTGCCAGCAGCTTGGATCGTCGGGAGGTTCAGCCCCAGCATTTT. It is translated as CASSLDRREVQPQHF.